This T cell receptor (beta chain) originates from a study of blood T cell repertoires in COVID-19. Some clones are missing from TCRdb's copy, which holds only in-frame ones; the method was immunoSEQ multiplex PCR. The sample has almost 250,000 clones, more than 75% seen once. The germline V gene has CDR1 LGHDT and CDR2 YNNKEL (reference sequence). This CDR3 has 16 amino acids. V lost 6 bases, J lost 5 bases, and 21 bases lay in between. Material for sequencing was peripheral blood. The J gene is TRBJ2-3, the V gene TRBV3-1 (or the pseudogene TRBV3-2), with D tentatively TRBD1 (6 bases). The clonotype was recovered from a woman at least 80 years old with COVID-19, enrolled during active disease. The CDR3 protein is CASRPRTTAGVDTQYF. CDR3 DNA sequence: TGTGCCAGCAGACCAAGGACAACTGCAGGGGTAGATACGCAGTATTTT.